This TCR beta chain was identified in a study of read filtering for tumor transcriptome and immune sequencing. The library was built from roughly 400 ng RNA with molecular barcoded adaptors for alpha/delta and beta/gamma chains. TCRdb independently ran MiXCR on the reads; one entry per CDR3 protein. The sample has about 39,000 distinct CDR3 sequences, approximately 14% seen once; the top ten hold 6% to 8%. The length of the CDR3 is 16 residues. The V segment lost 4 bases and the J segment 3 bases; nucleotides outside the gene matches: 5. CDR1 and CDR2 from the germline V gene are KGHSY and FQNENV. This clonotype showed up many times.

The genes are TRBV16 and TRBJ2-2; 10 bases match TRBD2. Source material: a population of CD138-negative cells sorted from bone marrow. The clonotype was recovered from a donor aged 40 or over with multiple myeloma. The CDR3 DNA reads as TGTGCCAGCAGCCCCACTAGCGGGACATACACCGGGGAGCTGTTTTTT. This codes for CASSPTSGTYTGELFF.